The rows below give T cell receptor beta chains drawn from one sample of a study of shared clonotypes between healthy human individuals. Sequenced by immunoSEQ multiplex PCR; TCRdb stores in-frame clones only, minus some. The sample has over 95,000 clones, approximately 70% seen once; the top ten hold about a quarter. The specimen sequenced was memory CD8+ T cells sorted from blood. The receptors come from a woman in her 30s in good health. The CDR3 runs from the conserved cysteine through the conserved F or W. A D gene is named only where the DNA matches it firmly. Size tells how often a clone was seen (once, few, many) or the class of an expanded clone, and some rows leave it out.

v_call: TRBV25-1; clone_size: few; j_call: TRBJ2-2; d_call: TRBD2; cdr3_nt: TGTGCCAGCAGGGAATTGAGTAGCGGGGGTACCGGGGAGCTGTTTTTT; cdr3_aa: CASRELSSGGTGELFF
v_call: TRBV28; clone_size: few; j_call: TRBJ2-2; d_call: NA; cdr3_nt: TGTGCCAGCCGCAGGGACACGAACACCGGGGAGCTGTTTTTT; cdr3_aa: CASRRDTNTGELFF
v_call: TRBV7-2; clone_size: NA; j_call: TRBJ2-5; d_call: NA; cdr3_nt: TGTGCCAGCAGCTTAGACCTGGAAGAGACCCAGTACTTC; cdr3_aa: CASSLDLEETQYF
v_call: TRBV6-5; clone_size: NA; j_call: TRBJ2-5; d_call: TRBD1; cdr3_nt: TGTGCCAGCAACTTAGAAACAGGGGGCGCGGAGACCCAGTACTTC; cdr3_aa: CASNLETGGAETQYF
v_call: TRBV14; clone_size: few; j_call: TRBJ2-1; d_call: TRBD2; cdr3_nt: TGTGCCAGCAGCCAAGCGGGCACTAGCGGGAGTATTGAGCAGTTCTTC; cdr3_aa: CASSQAGTSGSIEQFF
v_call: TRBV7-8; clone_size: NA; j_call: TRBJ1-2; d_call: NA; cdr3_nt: TGTGCCAGCAGCGCAAAGGACAGACGCTATGGCTACACCTTC; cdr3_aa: CASSAKDRRYGYTF
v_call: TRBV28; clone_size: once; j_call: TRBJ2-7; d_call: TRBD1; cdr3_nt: TGTGCCAGCAGTTTAACCCCGGGACAGACCTCCTACGAGCAGTACTTC; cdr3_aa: CASSLTPGQTSYEQYF
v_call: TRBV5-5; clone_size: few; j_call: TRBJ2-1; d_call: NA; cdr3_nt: TGTGCCAGCAGCTTGGTCCCCAGACCCTCGCTGGTAAATGAGCAGTTCTTC; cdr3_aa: CASSLVPRPSLVNEQFF
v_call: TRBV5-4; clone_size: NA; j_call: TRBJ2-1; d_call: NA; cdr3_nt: TGTGCCAGCAGCTTAGGTTTAGACAGTTCGGGAAATGAGCAGTTCTTC; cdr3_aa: CASSLGLDSSGNEQFF
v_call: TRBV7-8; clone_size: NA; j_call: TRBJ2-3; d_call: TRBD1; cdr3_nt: TGTGCCAGCTCGGACAGGGAAGACACAGATACGCAGTATTTT; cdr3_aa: CASSDREDTDTQYF
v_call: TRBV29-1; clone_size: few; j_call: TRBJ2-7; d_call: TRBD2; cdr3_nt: TGCAGCGTTGCTAGCGGCGACTACGAGCAGTACTTC; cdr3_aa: CSVASGDYEQYF